The clone carrying this TCR beta chain came up many times. This sample is part of a study of T-cell reconstitution after alpha-beta-depleted transplantation in children. A TCRbeta library incorporating unique molecular identifiers was prepared. In TCRdb, the PCR reads were re-called with MiXCR into one record per CDR3 protein. In the table there are about 490,000 distinct CDR3 sequences, over 9.5% of which are singletons. Germline V gene sequence: CDR1 DFQATT, CDR2 SNEGSKA (reference sequence). The CDR3 extends over 14 amino acids. Between the trimmed V and J ends, which lost 0 bases and 3 bases, there was a span of 11 bases.

The receptor was isolated from a child aged 2 to 15 with inherited bone marrow failure, due to receive a stem cell transplant. This chain joins TRBV20-1 and TRBJ2-5; D call uncertain. The specimen was PBMCs, collected before TCRalphabeta/CD19-depleted stem cell transplant. The CDR3 DNA reads TGCAGTGCTAGAGATATCGCTTTTGAAGAGACCCAGTACTTC. Translated, it gives CSARDIAFEETQYF.